The clone carrying this T cell receptor (beta chain) was recorded many times. Its antigen is undetermined. The CDR3 has 16 residues. CDR1 and CDR2 from the germline V gene are SGHRS and YFSETQ. V lost 1 base and J lost 0, with 13 bases in between. The entry originates in a study of neurological immune-mediated disorders. Synthesis of cDNA was accomplished via 5'RACE employing 10-nucleotide random UMIs. TCRdb ran MiXCR on the 5' RACE reads and lists one entry per CDR3 protein. The sample has around 130,000 distinct CDR3 sequences; 3.2% are singletons. Unsorted libraries were prepared from 2 million PBMCs held at -80 C. Study observations and caveats: Phylogenetic grouping assigned the repertoires of 18 of 34 multiple sclerosis patients to a single related-CDR3 cluster, representing a possible signature. Association with the multiple sclerosis repertoire cluster was not found for any clinical or MRI feature.

Material for sequencing was PBMCs. V is TRBV5-1 and J is TRBJ1-1; D gene uncertain. The TCR was taken from a woman between 25 and 40 years old with multiple sclerosis. The CDR3 region is CASSLTGVGLNTEAFF. The CDR3 coding sequence is TGCGCCAGCAGCTTGACCGGGGTAGGGTTGAACACTGAAGCTTTCTTT.